The clone carrying this T cell receptor (beta chain) has a handful of counts. Sequencing used immunoSEQ multiplex PCR; TCRdb keeps in-frame clones, though not all of them. The profile shows under 200,000 clones, roughly 72% of them singletons. V lost 6 bases to trimming and J lost 1 base, with 9 bases between them. The germline V gene encodes CDR1 WNHNN and CDR2 SYGVQD (reference sequence). This CDR3 region has 13 residues. The sample is drawn from a study of blood T cell repertoires in COVID-19. This sequence was found in a woman of 80 years or more with acute or convalescent COVID-19. The chain links TRBV10-1 to TRBJ1-1, with D possibly being TRBD1 (5 bases). Sequenced input: peripheral blood. Here the CDR3 reads CASRRTGNTEAFF. For the CDR3, the DNA is TGCGCCAGCAGGCGTACAGGGAACACTGAAGCTTTCTTT.